This section outlines one TCR beta chain sequence together with its context. As yet, its antigen is unknown. Generated by immunoSEQ multiplex PCR, the TCRdb table keeps only in-frame clones and is missing some. Among roughly 59,000 clones listed, approximately 78% were seen once. The sample is drawn from a study of vaccination effects on CD4 cells after COVID-19. Across the study: It was a median of 72 days after the second dose that post-vaccine samples were obtained.

With the ViraFEST assay, the study expanded antigen-specific CD4+ T cells using viral peptide pools, then sequenced them. It was after 10 days of culture that CD4+ T cells were isolated. Participants received two doses of either the BNT162b2 or mRNA-1273 vaccine. After over 1.5 million PBMC were placed in each well, they were cultured with around 10 IU/ml IL-2 and approximately 10 ug/ml peptides. The authors exchanged half the medium for IL-2 medium on days 3 and 7. Germline loops: CDR1 LGHNA, CDR2 YNFKEQ. This CDR3 is 16 amino acids long. V shed 4 bases and J 0 bases; nucleotides not matched to a gene: 6. General study points: Late after vaccination, infection- and vaccine-induced clones showed marked clonal contraction.

The clonotype was recovered from a human donor who received a COVID-19 vaccine. The chain is built from TRBV4-2 and TRBJ2-1; 7 bases match TRBD1. The sample here was CD4+ T cells from PBMCs cultured with HCoV-OC43 spike peptides, taken after COVID-19 vaccination. Subset defined: HCoV-OC43 spike overlapping peptide pool stimulation. CDR3 coding DNA: TGTGCCAGCAGCCGGCTGACAGGGAGCTCCTACAATGAGCAGTTCTTC. Its translation is CASSRLTGSSYNEQFF.